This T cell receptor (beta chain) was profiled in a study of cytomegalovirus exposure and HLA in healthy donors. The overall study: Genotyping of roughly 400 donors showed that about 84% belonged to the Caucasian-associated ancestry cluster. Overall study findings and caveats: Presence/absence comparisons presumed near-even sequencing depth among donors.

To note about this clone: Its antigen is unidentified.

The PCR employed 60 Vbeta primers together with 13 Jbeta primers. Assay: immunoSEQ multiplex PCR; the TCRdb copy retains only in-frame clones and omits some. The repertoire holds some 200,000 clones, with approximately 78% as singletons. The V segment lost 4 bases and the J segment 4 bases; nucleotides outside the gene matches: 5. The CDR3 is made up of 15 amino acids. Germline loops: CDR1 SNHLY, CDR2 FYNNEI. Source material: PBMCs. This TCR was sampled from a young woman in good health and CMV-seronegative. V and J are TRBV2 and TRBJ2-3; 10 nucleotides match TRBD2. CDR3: CASSAAAGGPDTQYF. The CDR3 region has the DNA TGTGCCAGCAGTGCAGCAGCGGGAGGGCCAGATACGCAGTATTTT.